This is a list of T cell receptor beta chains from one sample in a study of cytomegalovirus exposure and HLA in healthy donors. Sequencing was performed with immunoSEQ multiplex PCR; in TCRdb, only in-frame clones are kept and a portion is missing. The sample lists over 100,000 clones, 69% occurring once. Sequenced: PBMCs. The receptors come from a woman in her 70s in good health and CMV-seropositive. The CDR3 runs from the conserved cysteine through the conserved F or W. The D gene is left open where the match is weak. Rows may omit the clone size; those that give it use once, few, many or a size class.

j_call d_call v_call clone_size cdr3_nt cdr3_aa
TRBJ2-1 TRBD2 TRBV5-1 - TGCGCCAGCAACTCCGGGACTAGTGAGTTCTTC CASNSGTSEFF
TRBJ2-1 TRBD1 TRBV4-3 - TGCGCCAGCAGCCAAGAAGAGACAGGGAATGAGCAGTTCTTC CASSQEETGNEQFF
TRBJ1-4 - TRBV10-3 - TGTGCCATCAGTGAGAGCGGGAATGAAAAACTGTTTTTT CAISESGNEKLFF
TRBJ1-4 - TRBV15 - TGTGCCACCAGCAGGGGCGGGGGGCTAGGTGAAAAACTGTTTTTT CATSRGGGLGEKLFF
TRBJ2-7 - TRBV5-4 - TGTGCCAGCAGCTTGCAGGACAGTTACGAGCAGTACTTC CASSLQDSYEQYF
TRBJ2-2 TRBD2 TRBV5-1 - TGCGCCAGCAGCTTAAACCTAGCGGGGTCGAACACCGGGGAGCTGTTTTTT CASSLNLAGSNTGELFF
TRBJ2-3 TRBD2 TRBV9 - TGTGCCAGCAGCGTTAGCGGGTACACAGATACGCAGTATTTT CASSVSGYTDTQYF
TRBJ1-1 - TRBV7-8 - TGTGCCAGCAGCTTTAGTGAAATGAACACTGAAGCTTTCTTT CASSFSEMNTEAFF
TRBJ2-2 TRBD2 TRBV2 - TGTGCCAGCCTCAAAGCGGGAGCTAACACCGGGGAGCTGTTTTTT CASLKAGANTGELFF
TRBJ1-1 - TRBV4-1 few TGCGCCAGCAGCCAAGTGGCGGGAGCTAAAGCTTTCTTT CASSQVAGAKAFF
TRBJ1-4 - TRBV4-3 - TGCGCCAGCAGCCCCCCGTCGGGGTGTGAAAAACTGTTTTTT CASSPPSGCEKLFF
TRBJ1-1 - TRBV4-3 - TGCGCCAGCAGCCAAGGGCGCGGGCCCACTGAAGCTTTCTTT CASSQGRGPTEAFF
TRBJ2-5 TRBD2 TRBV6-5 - TGTGCCAGCAGTTTCCTGACTAGCGGGGGGGCAGAGACCCAGTACTTC CASSFLTSGGAETQYF
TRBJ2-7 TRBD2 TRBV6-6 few TGTGCCAGCAGGGCGGGGGGTGACTACGAGCAGTACTTC CASRAGGDYEQYF
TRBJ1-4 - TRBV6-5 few TGTGCCAGCAGTTACAGGGGTCGGAATGAAAAACTGTTTTTT CASSYRGRNEKLFF
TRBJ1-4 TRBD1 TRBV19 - TGTGCCAGTAGCCCGACCGGGACAGGCAATGAAAAACTGTTTTTT CASSPTGTGNEKLFF
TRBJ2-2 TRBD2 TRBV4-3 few TGCGCCAGCAGCCAAGATTCAGCGGGGGGGCCCGGGGAGCTGTTTTTT CASSQDSAGGPGELFF
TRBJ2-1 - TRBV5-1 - TGCGCCAGCAGCTTGGAACAGGTTTACAATGAGCAGTTCTTC CASSLEQVYNEQFF
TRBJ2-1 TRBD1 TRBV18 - TGTGCCAGCCAATTTGGGACAGCTCCAAATGAGCAGTTCTTC CASQFGTAPNEQFF
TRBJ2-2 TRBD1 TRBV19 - TGTGCCAGTAACGGACAGGGGCTCCGGGAGCTGTTTTTT CASNGQGLRELFF
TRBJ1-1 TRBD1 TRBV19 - TGTGCCAGTAGGGCGACAGGGGCGAGAACCGAAGCTTTCTTT CASRATGARTEAFF
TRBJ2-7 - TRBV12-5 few TGTGCTAGTGGCCTGGCCACAGGGAACGAGCAGTACTTC CASGLATGNEQYF
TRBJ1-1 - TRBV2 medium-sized TGTGCCAGCAGCCAGACAGAGAACACTGAAGCTTTCTTT CASSQTENTEAFF
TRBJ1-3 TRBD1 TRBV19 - TGTGCCAGTACCGTGGGGGACAGGGCCTCTGGAAACACCATATATTTT CASTVGDRASGNTIYF
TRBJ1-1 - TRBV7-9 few TGTGCCAGCAGCCGAAGGACACTCCCGGACACTGAAGCTTTCTTT CASSRRTLPDTEAFF
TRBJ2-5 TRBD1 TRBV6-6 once TGTGCCAGCAGTTACTCCCGGACAGGGGGCCAAGAGACCCAGTACTTC CASSYSRTGGQETQYF
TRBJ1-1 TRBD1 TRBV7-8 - TGTGCCAGCAGCGCAGCGACAGGGCCTGGCACTGAAGCTTTCTTT CASSAATGPGTEAFF
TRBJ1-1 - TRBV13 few TGTGCCAGCAGCTTACGGCCAGGTCACACGAACACTGAAGCTTTCTTT CASSLRPGHTNTEAFF
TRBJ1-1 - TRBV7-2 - TGTGCCAGCAGCCCCAGGCTGAACACTGAAGCTTTCTTT CASSPRLNTEAFF
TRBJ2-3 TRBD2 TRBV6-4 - TGTGCCAGCAGTTCCTCTAGGGGAGGGGGCACAGATACGCAGTATTTT CASSSSRGGGTDTQYF
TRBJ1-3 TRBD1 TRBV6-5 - TGTGCCAGTAGGGGACAGGGGGAATACACCATATATTTT CASRGQGEYTIYF
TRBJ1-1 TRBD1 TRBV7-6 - TGTGCCAGCAGCTTAGCGGGACAGATGAACACTGAAGCTTTCTTT CASSLAGQMNTEAFF
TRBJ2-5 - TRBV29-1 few TGCAGCGCGGACACCGGGACATCTCAAGAGACCCAGTACTTC CSADTGTSQETQYF
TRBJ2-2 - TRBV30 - TGTGCCTGGAGTGTTTGGCAGTTAACCGGGGAGCTGTTTTTT CAWSVWQLTGELFF
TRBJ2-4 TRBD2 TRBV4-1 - TGCGCCAGCAGCCAAGATCGTCCACTAGCGGGGGCCGTAGCCAAAAACATTCAGTACTTC CASSQDRPLAGAVAKNIQYF
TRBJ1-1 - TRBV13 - TGTGCCAGCAGCTTAGAAGGGGCAATGAACACTGAAGCTTTCTTT CASSLEGAMNTEAFF
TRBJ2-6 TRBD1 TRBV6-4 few TGTGCCAGCAGTGAACAGGGGGCTCCCCTCTCTGGGGCCAACGTCCTGACTTTC CASSEQGAPLSGANVLTF
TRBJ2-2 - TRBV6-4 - TGTGCCAGCAGCCCTCGGGACTCCCGGGGTACCGGGGAGCTGTTTTTT CASSPRDSRGTGELFF
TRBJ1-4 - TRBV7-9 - TGTGCCAGCAGCCCATCCCAGGGAAAGAATGAAAAACTGTTTTTT CASSPSQGKNEKLFF
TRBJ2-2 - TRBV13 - TGTGCCAGCAGCGCCAGCCCGGGTCCAAACACCGGGGAGCTGTTTTTT CASSASPGPNTGELFF
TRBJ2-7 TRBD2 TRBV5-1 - TGCGCCAGCAGCATCCTAGGTGGGACGGGGGGAGACGAGCAGTACTTC CASSILGGTGGDEQYF
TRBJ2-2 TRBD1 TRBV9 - TGTGCCAGCAGCGTTTTAGGGGGCTCAACCGGGGAGCTGTTTTTT CASSVLGGSTGELFF
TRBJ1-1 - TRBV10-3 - TGTGCCATCAGTAGCTCAGGATTGAACACTGAAGCTTTCTTT CAISSSGLNTEAFF
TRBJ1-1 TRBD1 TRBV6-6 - TGTGCCAGCAGTCTAAGACAGGGGGGGAACACTGAAGCTTTCTTT CASSLRQGGNTEAFF
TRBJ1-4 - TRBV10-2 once TGCGCCAGCAGTGAATGGCCGGAAAAACTGTTTTTT CASSEWPEKLFF
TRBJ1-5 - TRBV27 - TGTGCCAGCAGTTTATACCCCCCACAGGGACAGCCCCAGCATTTT CASSLYPPQGQPQHF
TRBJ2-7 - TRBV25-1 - TGTGCCAGCAGTTCGGACAGCCCTTACGAGCAGTACTTC CASSSDSPYEQYF
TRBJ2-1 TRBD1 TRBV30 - TGTGCCCGGGACAGAATAACTTACAATGAGCAGTTCTTC CARDRITYNEQFF
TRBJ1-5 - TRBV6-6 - TGTGCCAGCAGTTACGGGGAGGGCAATCAGCCCCAGCATTTT CASSYGEGNQPQHF
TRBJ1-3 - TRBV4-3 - TGCGCCAGCAGCCAAGGGGACAATCTCTCTGGAAACACCATATATTTT CASSQGDNLSGNTIYF
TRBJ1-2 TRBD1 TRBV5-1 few TGCGCCAGCAGCTTGGAGCCGGGACAGTTCTATGGCTACACCTTC CASSLEPGQFYGYTF
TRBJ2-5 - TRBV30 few TGTGCCTGGAGTCGAGCGGGAGAGACCCAGTACTTC CAWSRAGETQYF
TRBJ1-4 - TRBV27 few TGTGCCAGCACCTCCCTAGGCAGGGATGCTGAAAAACTGTTTTTT CASTSLGRDAEKLFF
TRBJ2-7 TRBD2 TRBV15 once TGTGCCACCAGCAGAGATCGAGATCAACTAGCGGGGTTCGGCGAGCAGTACTTC CATSRDRDQLAGFGEQYF
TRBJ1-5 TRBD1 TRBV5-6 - TGTGCCAGCAGCATGGGACAGATTAGCAATCAGCCCCAGCATTTT CASSMGQISNQPQHF
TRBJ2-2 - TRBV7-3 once TGTGCCAGCAGCTTATCCAGGGGCACCGGGGAGCTGTTTTTT CASSLSRGTGELFF
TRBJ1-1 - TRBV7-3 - TGTGCCAGCAGTGACCATCAACAGGTGAACACTGAAGCTTTCTTT CASSDHQQVNTEAFF